This is a list of T cell receptor beta chains from one sample in a study of a mutant IDH1 vaccine in newly diagnosed glioma. The assay was immunoSEQ multiplex PCR, and TCRdb's table has in-frame clones only and misses some. The table records roughly 51,000 clones, 82% of them present only once. No antigen has been identified for these receptors. Here the sequenced sample was PBMCs, taken from a glioma patient whose treatment included an IDH1 peptide vaccine. The receptors shown here come from a woman aged 18-29 years with glioma. Some clones in this sample may be carry-over from other donors' samples. Both conserved end residues are part of each CDR3. D genes are given only for firm matches. Not every row has a clone size; where given, it reads once, few, many or a size class.

abundance: .; d_gene: .; v_gene: TRBV28; j_gene: TRBJ1-1; CDR3nt: TGTGCCAGCAGTGGGGACGGGATGAACACTGAAGCTTTCTTT; CDR3aa: CASSGDGMNTEAFF
abundance: .; d_gene: .; v_gene: TRBV11-1; j_gene: TRBJ2-3; CDR3nt: TGTGCCAGCAGCCCCCTCCCGGGGGCAGATACGCAGTATTTT; CDR3aa: CASSPLPGADTQYF
abundance: .; d_gene: .; v_gene: TRBV15; j_gene: TRBJ1-6; CDR3nt: TGTGCCACCAGCAGAGATATTGGGGTGGGCAGGGCGCATTCACCCCTCCACTTT; CDR3aa: CATSRDIGVGRAHSPLHF
abundance: few; d_gene: TRBD1; v_gene: TRBV5-4; j_gene: TRBJ1-2; CDR3nt: TGTGCCAGCAGCTTGACCGGGACAGGGGATGGCTACACCTTC; CDR3aa: CASSLTGTGDGYTF
abundance: .; d_gene: .; v_gene: TRBV5-8; j_gene: TRBJ1-6; CDR3nt: TGTGCCAGCACACAGGATATCGTGGCCAATAATTCACCCCTCCACTTT; CDR3aa: CASTQDIVANNSPLHF
abundance: .; d_gene: .; v_gene: TRBV15; j_gene: TRBJ1-2; CDR3nt: TGTGCCACCAGCAGAGATGGGGACATTAAATTAGCTAACTATGGCTACACCTTC; CDR3aa: CATSRDGDIKLANYGYTF
abundance: .; d_gene: TRBD2; v_gene: TRBV5-6; j_gene: TRBJ2-1; CDR3nt: TGTGCCAGCAGCTTCTGGACTAGCGGGAGGGCCACTTTGCGTGAGCAGTTCTTC; CDR3aa: CASSFWTSGRATLREQFF
abundance: few; d_gene: .; v_gene: TRBV4-1; j_gene: TRBJ2-3; CDR3nt: TGCGCCAGCAGCCAAAATGGTCGTCTGGGAGATACGCAGTATTTT; CDR3aa: CASSQNGRLGDTQYF
abundance: few; d_gene: .; v_gene: TRBV29-1; j_gene: TRBJ1-2; CDR3nt: TGCAGCGTTGGTAAAAGCGGAGCTAACTATGGCTACACCTTC; CDR3aa: CSVGKSGANYGYTF
abundance: .; d_gene: .; v_gene: TRBV4-3; j_gene: TRBJ2-3; CDR3nt: TGCGCCAGCAGCCAGGACATTGGGGATACGCAGTATTTT; CDR3aa: CASSQDIGDTQYF
abundance: .; d_gene: .; v_gene: TRBV5-1; j_gene: TRBJ2-3; CDR3nt: TGCGCCAGCAGCTCGGACACAGATACGCAGTATTTT; CDR3aa: CASSSDTDTQYF